The entry below describes one T cell receptor (beta chain). The data were obtained in a study of blood T cells in healthy people across ages. The use of a sample-barcoded 5' primer and a J-beta primer mix characterized a second PCR of 7 to 11 cycles. The authors tagged each cDNA molecule using a template-switch adaptor with 12 random nucleotides. TCRdb fed the 5' RACE reads into MiXCR, producing one record per CDR3 protein. The table records over 1,500,000 distinct CDR3 sequences, just under 50% of them present only once. With 5 bases removed from V and 8 bases from J, the gap between germline ends came to 19 bases. The CDR3 extends over 16 amino acids.

Sample: blood. The sequence derives from a woman in her thirties or forties in good health. The chain has TRBV12-3 or TRBV12-4 and TRBJ1-6; D is perhaps TRBD1 (6 bases). CDR3 coding DNA: TGTGCCAGCAGTCCCCAAGGAGGGGGAGTTGATTCACCCCTCCACTTT. It encodes CASSPQGGGVDSPLHF.